A selection of T cell receptor beta chains follows, all from one sample in a study of cytomegalovirus exposure and HLA in healthy donors. Repertoires were generated with immunoSEQ multiplex PCR, while TCRdb's copy carries only in-frame clones and drops some. Its listing shows under 200,000 clones. The sequenced sample consisted of PBMCs. These receptors came from a man under 40 in good health and CMV-seronegative. Each CDR3 is given with its conserved first and last residue. Fields, in order: J gene, D gene, V gene, CDR3 protein, CDR3 DNA. D genes are given only for firm matches.

TRBJ2-7,.,TRBV6-1,CGTVPGVPSYEQYF,TGCGGCACAGTCCCAGGGGTGCCCTCCTACGAGCAGTACTTC
TRBJ2-7,.,TRBV27,CASSLTEISSYEQYF,TGTGCCAGCAGTTTGACGGAGATCTCCTCCTACGAGCAGTACTTC
TRBJ1-5,.,TRBV7-2,CASSFEGRGNQPQHF,TGTGCCAGCAGCTTTGAGGGGAGGGGCAATCAGCCCCAGCATTTT
TRBJ1-4,.,TRBV25-1,CASPVEKLFF,TGTGCCAGCCCTGTTGAAAAACTGTTTTTT
TRBJ1-2,.,TRBV15,CATSRDRNYGYTF,TGTGCCACCAGCAGAGACCGGAACTATGGCTACACCTTC
TRBJ1-3,TRBD1,TRBV28,CASSPAGQISGNTIYF,TGTGCCAGCAGTCCGGCGGGACAGATCTCTGGAAACACCATATATTTT
TRBJ1-2,.,TRBV9,CASSVEPTGFDGYTF,TGTGCCAGCAGCGTAGAACCTACCGGGTTTGATGGCTACACCTTC
TRBJ1-5,.,TRBV30,CAWSVTGLQPQHF,TGTGCCTGGAGTGTAACAGGGCTGCAGCCCCAGCATTTT
TRBJ1-2,.,TRBV12-5,CASGFPRPWSSGGYTF,TGTGCTAGTGGTTTCCCCAGGCCGTGGTCATCAGGTGGCTACACCTTC
TRBJ2-5,TRBD1,TRBV5-1,CASSLTGGSETQYF,TGCGCCAGCAGCCTAACAGGGGGATCGGAGACCCAGTACTTC
TRBJ1-5,.,TRBV18,CASSPLGSNQPQHF,TGTGCCAGCTCACCACTCGGTAGCAATCAGCCCCAGCATTTT
TRBJ1-3,.,TRBV6-6,CASRQGGNTIYF,TGTGCCAGCAGGCAGGGTGGAAACACCATATATTTT
TRBJ1-5,.,TRBV10-2,CASSEAGPNQPQHF,TGCGCCAGCAGTGAGGCAGGGCCTAATCAGCCCCAGCATTTT
TRBJ2-1,TRBD1,TRBV19,CASRPGTGAYNEQFF,TGTGCCAGTAGGCCTGGGACAGGGGCTTACAATGAGCAGTTCTTC
TRBJ1-4,.,TRBV7-8,CASSLVVGGAEKLFF,TGTGCCAGCAGCTTAGTGGTGGGGGGTGCTGAAAAACTGTTTTTT
TRBJ2-1,.,TRBV2,CASTVEADSEQFF,TGTGCCAGCACTGTAGAGGCGGACAGTGAGCAGTTCTTC
TRBJ2-5,.,TRBV19,CASSILTGTLQETQYF,TGTGCCAGTAGTATCCTGACAGGGACTCTCCAAGAGACCCAGTACTTC
TRBJ1-1,TRBD1,TRBV5-1,CASSGGTGNTEAFF,TGCGCCAGCAGCGGGGGGACAGGGAACACTGAAGCTTTCTTT
TRBJ1-2,.,TRBV19,CASSIDNGDGYTF,TGTGCCAGTAGTATAGATAACGGGGATGGCTACACCTTC
TRBJ2-7,TRBD1,TRBV10-3,CAISRDRGVAYEQYF,TGTGCCATCAGCCGAGACAGGGGGGTTGCCTACGAGCAGTACTTC
TRBJ1-2,TRBD1,TRBV27,CASSPQGVNYGYTF,TGTGCCAGCAGTCCTCAGGGGGTTAACTATGGCTACACCTTC
TRBJ2-7,TRBD2,TRBV7-9,CAGAGGGIVSYEQYF,TGTGCCGGGGCCGGGGGAGGGATTGTCTCCTACGAGCAGTACTTC